This is a list of T cell receptor beta chains from one sample in a study of T cell repertoires in cytomegalovirus infection. Using its own MiXCR run on the reads, TCRdb lists one record per CDR3 protein. The sample gives 150,000 to 200,000 distinct CDR3 sequences, 28% of which show up once; approximately 30% is in the top ten. Sequencing was done on a sample of PBMCs. The source is a human donor in good health (CMV status not recorded). Some clones in this sample may be carry-over from other donors' samples. CDR3s include the opening cysteine and the closing phenylalanine or tryptophan. Fields, in order: clone size, D gene, J gene, V gene, CDR3 DNA, CDR3 protein. D genes are given only for firm matches. Rows may omit the clone size; those that give it use once, few, many or a size class.

>NA|TRBD2|TRBJ2-1|TRBV29-1
TGCAGCGTGGGCGGGGGGGCCAGGAATGAGCAGTTCTTC
CSVGGGARNEQFF
>NA|NA|TRBJ1-6|TRBV2
TGTGCCAGCAGTCCCGAAGGGAGCAAGAATTCACCCCTCCACTTT
CASSPEGSKNSPLHF
>many|NA|TRBJ1-2|TRBV2
TGTGCCAGCAGTGAAGTGGGGGGAAGCTATGGCTACACCTTC
CASSEVGGSYGYTF
>many|NA|TRBJ1-6|TRBV12-3/TRBV12-4
TGTGCCAGCAGTCTCGCCCCGGGTCCCATCGAGTTTAATTCACCCCTCCACTTT
CASSLAPGPIEFNSPLHF
>NA|NA|TRBJ2-1|TRBV5-1
TGCGCCAGCAGCTTCACCGTCGGGTCTCACAATGAGCAGTTCTTC
CASSFTVGSHNEQFF
>NA|TRBD1|TRBJ2-3|TRBV6-2/TRBV6-3
TGTGCCAGCAGTTACTCGGGACAGGGGCGGACAGATACGCAGTATTTT
CASSYSGQGRTDTQYF
>few|NA|TRBJ2-5|TRBV3-1
TGTGCCAGCAGCCAAGAGGGGTACAGTCAAGAGACCCAGTACTTC
CASSQEGYSQETQYF
>NA|NA|TRBJ1-5|TRBV9
TGTGCCAGCAGCCCTGGTGGGCAGGGTCAGCCCCAGCATTTT
CASSPGGQGQPQHF
>NA|TRBD1|TRBJ1-5|TRBV12-3/TRBV12-4
TGTGCCAGCAGCCCCGGGACAGGGCCGAGCAATCAGCCCCAGCATTTT
CASSPGTGPSNQPQHF
>many|NA|TRBJ1-1|TRBV7-2
TGTGCCAGCACCGGACAAGCCAAGAACACTGAAGCTTTCTTT
CASTGQAKNTEAFF
>NA|TRBD2|TRBJ2-7|TRBV3-1
TGTGCCAGCAGCACCCGGGGGGGCTACGAGCAGTACTTC
CASSTRGGYEQYF
>NA|TRBD1|TRBJ2-5|TRBV2
TGTGCCAGCAGTCAGACCGGGACAGGTGGGGAGACCCAGTACTTC
CASSQTGTGGETQYF
>many|NA|TRBJ1-6|TRBV12-3/TRBV12-4
TGTGCCAGCAGATTTCAACAGGCCAATAATTCACCCCTCCACTTT
CASRFQQANNSPLHF
>NA|NA|TRBJ1-5|TRBV2
TGTGCCAGCAGTGAAACACGGAGACAGCCGAGCAATCAGCCCCAGCATTTT
CASSETRRQPSNQPQHF
>many|NA|TRBJ2-5|TRBV7-2
TGTGCCAGCAGCTTCCAAACAGGAGAAGAGACCCAGTACTTC
CASSFQTGEETQYF
>NA|TRBD1|TRBJ2-1|TRBV5-5
TGTGCCAGCAGTGACAGGGGTCCTAACAATGAGCAGTTCTTC
CASSDRGPNNEQFF
>few|TRBD2|TRBJ2-7|TRBV2
TGTGCCAGCAGTTTACTAGCGGGGCAATCCTACGAGCAGTACTTC
CASSLLAGQSYEQYF
>NA|TRBD1|TRBJ2-1|TRBV28
TGTGCCAGCCGGTACTTCACCGGGACAGAAGACAATGAGCAGTTCTTC
CASRYFTGTEDNEQFF
>few|NA|TRBJ1-6|TRBV14
TGTGCCAGCAGCCAAGAGTGGGGGGCCGCTAATTCACCCCTCCACTTT
CASSQEWGAANSPLHF
>few|NA|TRBJ2-2|TRBV12-3/TRBV12-4
TGTGCCAGCAGACTCGACAGTTCCACCGGGGAGCTGTTTTTT
CASRLDSSTGELFF
>NA|NA|TRBJ1-1|TRBV24-1
TGTGCCACCAGTAAGATACCGCCACAGGTGAACACTGAAGCTTTCTTT
CATSKIPPQVNTEAFF
>NA|NA|TRBJ1-1|TRBV20-1
TGCAGTGCTAGAGAGAAGCGGGCCCGGGGGACTGAAGCTTTCTTT
CSAREKRARGTEAFF
>many|NA|TRBJ2-3|TRBV7-2
TGTGCCAGCAGCTTAGACTCGAGCACAGATACGCAGTATTTT
CASSLDSSTDTQYF
>NA|TRBD1|TRBJ1-2|TRBV7-3
TGTGCCAGCAGCCCTAGGGACAGGAGCGATGGCTACACCTTC
CASSPRDRSDGYTF
>many|NA|TRBJ2-7|TRBV7-2
TGTGCCAGCAGCACTGGGGCTAGCGCGGATTCCTACGAGCAGTACTTC
CASSTGASADSYEQYF
>many|NA|TRBJ2-3|TRBV11-2
TGTGCCAGCAGCTTTCGTCGGCAGGGGCGCACAGATACGCAGTATTTT
CASSFRRQGRTDTQYF
>once|TRBD2|TRBJ2-1|TRBV3-1
TGTGCCAGCAGCCAAGTCCCTAGCGGCAACAATGAGCAGTTCTTC
CASSQVPSGNNEQFF
>few|NA|TRBJ1-5|TRBV4-1
TGCGCCAGCAGCCAAGATTTTGGACAGATTATCAAGCCCCAGCATTTT
CASSQDFGQIIKPQHF
>few|NA|TRBJ1-6|TRBV4-3
TGCGCCAGCAGCCAAGGACAGCCCAATTCACCCCTCCACTTT
CASSQGQPNSPLHF
>NA|TRBD1|TRBJ1-4|TRBV29-1
TGCAGCGTTGGGACAGGGGGAATGGATGAAAAACTGTTTTTT
CSVGTGGMDEKLFF
>many|NA|TRBJ1-1|TRBV19
TGTGCCAGTAGGAAAGACAGCACTAGCATGAACACTGAAGCTTTCTTT
CASRKDSTSMNTEAFF
>few|TRBD2|TRBJ2-7|TRBV6-2/TRBV6-3
TGTGCCAGCAGAGTGACTAGCGGGGGCGAGCAGTACTTC
CASRVTSGGEQYF